The T cell receptor beta chain described here comes from a study of Ad26.COV2.S vaccination and SARS-CoV-2 variants (dated by TCRdb to the early 2020s). About the full investigation: Sequencing of the TCRbeta repertoire served to evaluate the specificity and breadth of SARS-CoV-2-reactive T cell receptors following Ad26.COV2.S vaccination. The TCR-sequenced set comprised about 30 samples: some 19 Ad26.COV2.S vaccine recipients, 5 placebo recipients and 8 SARS-CoV-2 convalescent individuals.

General conclusions and limits of the study: It was noted by the authors that total T cell responses may have been underestimated by the TCR breadth and depth analyses. Spike-specific TCR breadth was higher in Ad26.COV2.S recipients than in placebo recipients (P = 0.0014). After vaccination, spike-specific CD8+ and CD4+ T cell responses were reported to show substantial breadth. Non-spike TCR breadth was comparable between vaccine and placebo recipients, consistent with the vaccine containing only spike.

CDR1 SGHNT and CDR2 YENEEA are derived from the germline V gene. The CDR3 covers 18 residues, taking in both the cysteine and the phenylalanine. Here the CDR3 DNA is all that survives: 54 bases in frame from base 1. A distance of 18 bases separates the germline ends of V and J, which lose 1 base and 1 base respectively. To note about this clone: No antigen is known for it. Base qualities were left out, and no much larger clone turns up one base away.

The time point label of this sample denotes: individuals recovered from natural SARS-CoV-2 infection. The immunoSEQ Assay was the method used to sequence TCRbeta CDR3 regions. After extraction, genomic DNA underwent amplification by bias-controlled multiplex PCR, followed by high-throughput sequencing. Per the original workflow: To quantify the absolute abundance of every unique TCRbeta CDR3 region, sequences were collapsed and filtered. T cell fraction was estimated by normalizing TCRbeta template counts to usable DNA, with usable DNA measured through amplification of reference genes found in all nucleated cells. Repertoire TCRs were annotated as SARS-CoV-2-specific by exact matching of V gene, CDR3 amino acid sequence and J gene to a known reactive TCR set. The reference SARS-CoV-2 TCR set came from MIRA and was filtered for enrichment in COVID-19-positive ImmuneCODE repertoires, removing public or cross-reactive TCRs. Based on the MIRA antigens, annotated TCRs were further analysed at the level of specific ORF or position within ORF. Breadth was defined as annotated unique rearrangements over total unique productive rearrangements; depth was the summed frequency of those rearrangements. TCR breadth was compared between groups using two-sided Wilcoxon rank-sum tests. TCRdb carries this immuneACCESS record with in-frame sequences only. Its versions omit some clonotypes, under half of them owing to an unresolved V gene in the studies checked, with the rest unexplained. The D gene and trimming were derived from the DNA, and the V and J assignments and clone size from that table. The sample contains around 100,000 clones, less than 85% of them found a single time. The ten most abundant clones make up approximately 16% of the sample.

Here the sequenced sample was peripheral blood, taken after recovery from COVID-19. The sequence is built from TRBV11-3 and TRBJ2-3; matching of 5 bases hints at TRBD2 as the D gene. The sequence derives from a human donor who had recovered from COVID-19. The CDR3 region has the sequence CASSLASGSSWGTDTQYF. Here is the DNA: TGTGCCAGCAGCTTAGCCTCTGGTTCTAGCTGGGGCACAGATACGCAGTATTTT. Extended through the reference TRBV11-3 and TRBJ2-3 proteins, this CDR3 yields the full variable domain: EAGVVQSPRYKIIEKKQPVAFWCNPISGHNTLYWYLQNLGQGPELLIRYENEEAVDDSQLPKDRFSAERLKGVDSTLKIQPAELGDSAVYLCASSLASGSSWGTDTQYFGPGTRLTVL.